A single sample gave rise to the 10 T cell receptor beta chains below, sequenced in a study of T cell responses to AZD1222 COVID-19 vaccine. The protocol was immunoSEQ multiplex PCR, while the TCRdb copy is restricted to in-frame clones and leaves out a portion. This sample has 150,000 or so clones, with 80% to 95% found just once. Specimen: peripheral blood, collected on day 0 of AZD1222 vaccination. Source of these receptors: an adult in good health.

The chain has TRBV6-5 and TRBJ1-3, with 7 bases matching TRBD1. V shed 7 bases, J shed 1 base, and the junction held 4 bases outside the gene matches. Germline V lookup: CDR1 MNHEY, CDR2 SVGAGI. CDR3 length: 14 amino acids. In DNA form, the CDR3 reads TGTGCCAGCACCTTACAGGGGTCTGGAAACACCATATATTTT. This codes for CASTLQGSGNTIYF.

This chain joins TRBV19 and TRBJ2-5, with a weak D call TRBD1 (5 bases). The length of the CDR3 is 14 residues. The germline CDR1 and CDR2 sequences are LNHDA and SQIVND (reference sequence). Trimming took 8 bases from V and 3 from J, leaving 16 bases between them. The CDR3 DNA reads TGTGCCAGTTGGGGCGTTGGGAAAGAAGAGACCCAGTACTTC. It codes for CASWGVGKEETQYF.

The chain links TRBV11-2 to TRBJ2-7, with no clear D. V was trimmed by 3 bases and J by 1 base, leaving 7 bases between them. Germline CDR1 reads SGHAT; CDR2 reads FQNNGV. The length of the CDR3 is 13 residues. CDR3 in amino acids: CASSFGPSYEQYF. In nucleotides, the CDR3 is TGTGCCAGCAGCTTTGGTCCTTCCTACGAGCAGTACTTC.

V is TRBV9 and J is TRBJ1-3; D is undetermined. Trimming took 3 bases from V and 3 from J, leaving 7 bases between them. The CDR3 runs to 13 residues. Per the germline V gene, CDR1 is SGDLS and CDR2 is YYNGEE. CDR3 sequence: CASSGDFGNTIYF. The DNA of the CDR3 is TGTGCCAGCAGCGGAGACTTTGGAAACACCATATATTTT.

This CDR3 is CASSLKPGFGLYEQYF. In DNA form, the CDR3 reads TGTGCCAGCAGCTTGAAGCCGGGATTCGGCCTCTACGAGCAGTACTTC. The chain is built from TRBV5-6 and TRBJ2-7; tentatively, D is TRBD2 (5 bases). Germline values: CDR1 SGHDT, CDR2 YYEEEE. There are 16 residues in the CDR3. The V end lost 1 base, the J end lost 3 bases, and 17 bases lay between the germline ends.

V and J are TRBV6-2 or TRBV6-3 and TRBJ2-7; possibly TRBD1 or TRBD2 for D (5 bases each). The CDR3 consists of 16 residues. The germline CDR1 and CDR2 sequences are MNHEY and SVGEGT. Trimming stripped 5 bases from V and 3 bases from J, with 20 bases between. The CDR3 DNA follows: TGTGCCAGCAGTACTCCCTTCGGGACGGAGTACTACGAGCAGTACTTC. This translates into CASSTPFGTEYYEQYF.

Of note for this clone: A much larger clone sits a single nucleotide away, making a read error possible. The identical CDR3 is also encoded by other nucleotide sequences in the sample. The chain combines TRBV3-1 (or the pseudogene TRBV3-2) with TRBJ1-5; D unclear. The ends were cut back, 1 base at V and 4 bases at J, with 5 bases in the middle. This CDR3 region has 13 residues. The germline V gene encodes CDR1 LGHDT and CDR2 YNNKEL (reference sequence). The CDR3, as DNA: TGTGCCAGCAGCCAAGGGGGAAATCAGCCCCAGCATTTT. It specifies CASSQGGNQPQHF.

V is TRBV30 and J is TRBJ2-3; either TRBD1 or TRBD2 may fit D (6 bases each). The V and J ends lost 4 bases and 2 bases respectively, with 13 bases between them. The CDR3 sequence is 14 residues long. In germline, CDR1 is GTSNPN, CDR2 SVGIG (reference sequence). The CDR3 nucleotides read TGTGCCTGGACCGTGGGGGGCAACACAGATACGCAGTATTTT. The encoded protein is CAWTVGGNTDTQYF.

This clone was detected only once. V gene TRBV10-2 combines with J gene TRBJ1-3; unclear D gene. V gave up 2 bases and J gave up 0 bases, with 11 bases separating them. The CDR3 is made up of 16 amino acids. The germline gives CDR1 WSHSY, CDR2 SAAADI. The CDR3 protein is CASSEVPAGSGNTIYF. For the CDR3, the DNA is TGCGCCAGCAGTGAGGTGCCCGCTGGCTCTGGAAACACCATATATTTT.

The count of this clone is one. The rearrangement links TRBV6-5 to TRBJ2-3, with D possibly TRBD2 on 7 matching bases. V lost 8 bases, J lost 5 bases, and 14 bases lay in between. Germline values: CDR1 MNHEY, CDR2 SVGAGI. This CDR3 region has 13 residues. CDR3 bases: TGTGCCAGCCGAGGGGGGGGCCGAGATACGCAGTATTTT. Amino acid sequence: CASRGGGRDTQYF.